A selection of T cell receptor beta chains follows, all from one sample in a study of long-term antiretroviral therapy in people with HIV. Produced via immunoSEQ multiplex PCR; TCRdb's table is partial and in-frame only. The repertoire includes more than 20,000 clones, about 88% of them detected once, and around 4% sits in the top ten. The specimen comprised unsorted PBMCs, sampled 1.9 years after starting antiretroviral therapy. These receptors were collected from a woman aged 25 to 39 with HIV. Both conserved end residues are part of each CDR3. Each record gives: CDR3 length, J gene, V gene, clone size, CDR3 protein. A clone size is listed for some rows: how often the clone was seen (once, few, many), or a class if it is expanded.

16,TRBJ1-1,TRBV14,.,CASSQDFMPTNTEAFF
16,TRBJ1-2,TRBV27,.,CATSLRTGTGGGGYTF
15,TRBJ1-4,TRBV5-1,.,CASSSTGLTNEKLFF
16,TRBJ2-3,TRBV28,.,CASSFPKEGREDTQYF
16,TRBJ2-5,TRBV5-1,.,CASSLSGTGGQETQYF
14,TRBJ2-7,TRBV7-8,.,CASSLAPLAFEQYF
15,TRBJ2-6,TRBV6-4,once,CASRRDLSGANVLTF
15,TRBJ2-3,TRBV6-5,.,CASSFEGGRVDTQYF
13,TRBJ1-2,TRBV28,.,CASSKLINYGYTF
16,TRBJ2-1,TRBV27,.,CASSLSTSGTYNEQFF
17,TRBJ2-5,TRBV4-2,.,CASSQAIDSGGQETQYF
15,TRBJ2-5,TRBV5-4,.,CASSPYGSYQETQYF
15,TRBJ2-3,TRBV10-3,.,CAISEAGVGTDTQYF
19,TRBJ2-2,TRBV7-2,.,CASSPNLGAGQKVSGELFF
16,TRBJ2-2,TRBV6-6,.,CASSYEGTGKTGELFF
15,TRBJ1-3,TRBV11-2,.,CASSPYRVGGNTIYF
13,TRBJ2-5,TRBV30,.,CAWSVLTGETQYF
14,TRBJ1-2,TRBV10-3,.,CAISESNRGYGYTF
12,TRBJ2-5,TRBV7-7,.,CASSSLKETQYF
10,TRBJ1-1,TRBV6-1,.,CASSTGGAFF
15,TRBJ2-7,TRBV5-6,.,CASSLARNHGYEQYF
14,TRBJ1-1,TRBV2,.,CASSENSRYTEAFF
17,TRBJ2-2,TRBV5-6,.,CASSRLRDRVDTGELFF
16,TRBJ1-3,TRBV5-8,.,CASSRHKTASGNTIYF
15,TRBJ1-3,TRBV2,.,CASSLLIGSGNTIYF
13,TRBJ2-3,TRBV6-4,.,CASSWVSTDTQYF
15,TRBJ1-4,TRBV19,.,CASTRTGTANEKLFF
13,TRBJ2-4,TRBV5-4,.,CASSLEQNFIQYF
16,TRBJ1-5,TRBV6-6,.,CASSYQGQGVNQPQHF
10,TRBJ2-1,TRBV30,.,CAWGGFWKFF
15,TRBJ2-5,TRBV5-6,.,CASSGVTGGEETQYF
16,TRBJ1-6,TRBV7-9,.,CASSSNRDRVASPLHF
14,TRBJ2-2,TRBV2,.,CASSARQGGGELFF
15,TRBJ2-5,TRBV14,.,CASSQERGPLETQYF
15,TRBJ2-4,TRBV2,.,CASSEGEGAKNIQYF
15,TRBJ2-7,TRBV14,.,CASSQGGQGVDEQYF
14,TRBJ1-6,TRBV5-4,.,CASSSDKTGATLHF
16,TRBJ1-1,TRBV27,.,CASNLMRGDAHTEAFF
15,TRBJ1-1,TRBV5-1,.,CASSFFNSMNTEAFF
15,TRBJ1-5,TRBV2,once,CASSDRGGSNQPQHF
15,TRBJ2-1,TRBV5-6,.,CASSKTGPLDNEQFF
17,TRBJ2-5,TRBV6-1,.,CASSEYWGDRGQETQYF
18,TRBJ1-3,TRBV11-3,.,CASSWNCRQGVSGNTIYF
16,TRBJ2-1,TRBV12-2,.,CASRSVTTRELNEQFF
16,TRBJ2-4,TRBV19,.,CASSFPGLAAKNIQYF
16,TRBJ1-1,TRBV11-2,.,CASSLAGTRMNTEAFF
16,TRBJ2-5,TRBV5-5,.,CASSSGNGAIQETQYF
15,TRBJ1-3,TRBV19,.,CASSIFDFSGNTIYF